This T cell receptor beta chain was documented in a study of CD8 T cells in ankylosing spondylitis. Findings and caveats of the study: The disease-linked clones had a CD8+ phenotype and low blood frequencies. The study identified a TCR beta motif of under 10 highly homologous variants that appeared characteristic of ankylosing spondylitis blood. Existing reports had already noted some motif variants in reactive arthritis synovial fluid and blood.

Quantitative 5'-RACE with molecular barcodes produced the TCR beta libraries. TCRdb reanalysed the 5' RACE reads using MiXCR and keeps one entry per CDR3 protein. The table has about 220,000 distinct CDR3 sequences, just under 7.5% seen once. This clonotype was seen many times. Antigen: not known. The CDR3 loop spans 16 amino acids. The J segment lost 5 bases and the V segment lost 2 bases, leaving 8 bases of the junction unmatched. CDR1 LGHDT and CDR2 YNNKEL come from the germline V gene (reference sequence). The chain joins TRBV3-1 to TRBJ2-7; the match to TRBD1 covers 11 bases. The specimen sequenced was blood, either unsorted or a sorted T cell fraction (not recorded which). The TCR was taken from a male donor with ankylosing spondylitis. The CDR3 region has the DNA TGTGCCAGCAGCCAAACCCCCCGGGACAGGGGGAACGAGCAGTACTTC. It translates to CASSQTPRDRGNEQYF.